In this sample, the clone carrying this T cell receptor (beta chain) turned up once. Antigen: not known. This sample was included in a study of graft-versus-host responses after intestinal transplantation. For the study at large: The study gave all recipients anti-thymocyte globulin induction, then tacrolimus and steroids for about 3 years.

The study's findings and limits: Among recipient marrow samples, GvH clones were found; some appeared first in ileum or blood. The study found high graft-versus-host to host-versus-graft clonal ratios in allografts of patients with graft-donor T cell macrochimerism.

The data were produced by immunoSEQ multiplex PCR, yet TCRdb's version contains in-frame clones alone and is incomplete. The sample lists about 120,000 clones, around nine tenths occurring once. The receptor's source is a human donor who received an intestinal transplant. The specimen comprised unstimulated CD4+ T cells sorted from spleen or lymph node cells, sampled before intestinal transplant.

The CDR3 loop reads CASSWRTGGGGNTIYF. The CDR3 nucleotides read TGTGCCAGCAGTTGGAGGACAGGGGGTGGTGGAAACACCATATATTTT. J is TRBJ1-3 and V is TRBV7-9; 10 nucleotides align to TRBD1. Germline V lookup: CDR1 SEHNR, CDR2 FQNEAQ (reference sequence). The V segment lost 6 bases and the J segment 3 bases; nucleotides outside the gene matches: 8. The CDR3 is 16 amino acids.